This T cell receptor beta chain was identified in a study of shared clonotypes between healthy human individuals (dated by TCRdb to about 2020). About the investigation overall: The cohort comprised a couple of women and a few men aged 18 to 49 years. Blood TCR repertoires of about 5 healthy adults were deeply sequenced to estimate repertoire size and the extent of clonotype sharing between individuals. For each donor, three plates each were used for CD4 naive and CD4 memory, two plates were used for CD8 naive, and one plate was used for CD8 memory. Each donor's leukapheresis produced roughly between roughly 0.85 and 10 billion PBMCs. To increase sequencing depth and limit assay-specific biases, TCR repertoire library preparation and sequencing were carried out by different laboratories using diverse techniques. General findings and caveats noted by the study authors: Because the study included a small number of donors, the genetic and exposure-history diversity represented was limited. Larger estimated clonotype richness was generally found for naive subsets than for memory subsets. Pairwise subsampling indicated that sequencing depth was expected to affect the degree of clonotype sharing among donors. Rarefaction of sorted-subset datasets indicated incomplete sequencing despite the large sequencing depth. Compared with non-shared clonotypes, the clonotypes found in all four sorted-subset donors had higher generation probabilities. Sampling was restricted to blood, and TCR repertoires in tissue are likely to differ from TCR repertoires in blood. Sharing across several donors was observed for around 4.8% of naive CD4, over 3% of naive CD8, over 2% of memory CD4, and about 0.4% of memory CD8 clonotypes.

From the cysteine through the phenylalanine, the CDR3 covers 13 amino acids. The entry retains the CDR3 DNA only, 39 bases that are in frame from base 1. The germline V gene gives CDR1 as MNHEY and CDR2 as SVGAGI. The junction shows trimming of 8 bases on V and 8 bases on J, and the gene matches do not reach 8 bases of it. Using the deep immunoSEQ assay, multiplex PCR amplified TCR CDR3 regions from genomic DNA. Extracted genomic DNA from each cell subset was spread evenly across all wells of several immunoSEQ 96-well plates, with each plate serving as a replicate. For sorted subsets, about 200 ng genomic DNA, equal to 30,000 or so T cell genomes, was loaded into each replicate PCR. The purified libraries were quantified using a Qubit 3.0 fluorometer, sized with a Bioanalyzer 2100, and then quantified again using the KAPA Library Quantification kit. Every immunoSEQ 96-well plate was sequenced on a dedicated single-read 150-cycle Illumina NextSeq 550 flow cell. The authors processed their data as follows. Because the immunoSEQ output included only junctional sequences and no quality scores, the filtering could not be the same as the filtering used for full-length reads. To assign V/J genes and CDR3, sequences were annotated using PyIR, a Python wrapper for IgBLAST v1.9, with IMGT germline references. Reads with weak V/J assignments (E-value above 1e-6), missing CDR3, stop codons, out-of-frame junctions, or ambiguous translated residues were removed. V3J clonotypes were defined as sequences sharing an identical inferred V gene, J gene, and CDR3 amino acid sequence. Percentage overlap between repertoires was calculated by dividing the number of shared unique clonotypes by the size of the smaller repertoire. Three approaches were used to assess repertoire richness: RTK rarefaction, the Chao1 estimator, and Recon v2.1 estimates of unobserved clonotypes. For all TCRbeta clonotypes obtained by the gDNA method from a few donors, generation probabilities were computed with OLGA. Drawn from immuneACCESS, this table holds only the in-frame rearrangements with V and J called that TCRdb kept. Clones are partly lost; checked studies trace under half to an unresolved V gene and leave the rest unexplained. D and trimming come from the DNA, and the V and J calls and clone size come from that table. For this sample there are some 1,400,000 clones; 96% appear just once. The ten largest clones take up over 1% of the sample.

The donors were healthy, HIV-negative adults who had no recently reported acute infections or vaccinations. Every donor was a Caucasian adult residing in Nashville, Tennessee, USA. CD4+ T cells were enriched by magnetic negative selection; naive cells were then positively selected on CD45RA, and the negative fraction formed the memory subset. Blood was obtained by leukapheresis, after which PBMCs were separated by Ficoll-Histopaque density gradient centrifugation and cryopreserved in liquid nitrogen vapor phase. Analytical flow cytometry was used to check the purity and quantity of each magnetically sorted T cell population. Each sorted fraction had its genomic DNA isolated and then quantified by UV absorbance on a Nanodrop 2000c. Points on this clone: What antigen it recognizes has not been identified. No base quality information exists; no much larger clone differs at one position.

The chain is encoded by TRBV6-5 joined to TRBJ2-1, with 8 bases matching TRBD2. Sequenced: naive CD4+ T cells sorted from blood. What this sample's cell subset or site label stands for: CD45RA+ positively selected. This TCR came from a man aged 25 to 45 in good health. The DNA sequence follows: TGTGCCAGCGGTTCGGGAGGGCCCTATGAGCAGTTCTTC. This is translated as CASGSGGPYEQFF.